The clone carrying this TCR beta chain was counted at least ten times. Additional DNA sequences in this sample encode the identical CDR3. The data are from a study of metastatic and nonmetastatic thyroid tumors. The CDR3 covers 14 residues. The germline V gene has CDR1 LGHDT and CDR2 YNNKEL (reference sequence). Trimming took 2 bases from V and 7 from J, leaving 12 bases between them. Ahead of thyroid surgery, no patient had received treatment of any kind. TCRdb ran MiXCR on the PCR reads. The table lists 20,000 to 25,000 clones, about 13% of them singletons, with 15% to 20% in the top ten. J is TRBJ1-5 and V is TRBV3-1; D remains ambiguous. Sequenced sample: blood. This sequence originates from a female donor with papillary thyroid cancer or a benign thyroid nodule (not recorded which). Some clones in this sample may be carry-over from other donors' samples. As DNA, the CDR3 is TGTGCCAGCAGCCAAAACCCAGGAGTGCAGCCCCAGCATTTT. Translating it yields CASSQNPGVQPQHF.